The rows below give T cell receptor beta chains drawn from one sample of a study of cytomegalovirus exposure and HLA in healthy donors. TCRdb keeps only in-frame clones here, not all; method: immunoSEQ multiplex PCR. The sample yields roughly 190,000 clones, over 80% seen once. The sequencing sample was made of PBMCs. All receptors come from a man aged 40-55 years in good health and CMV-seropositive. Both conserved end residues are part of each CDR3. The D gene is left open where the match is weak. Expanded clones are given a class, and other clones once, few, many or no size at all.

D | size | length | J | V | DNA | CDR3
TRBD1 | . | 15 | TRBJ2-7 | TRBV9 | TGTGCCAGCAGCGCGGAAGGGACAGCGTACTACGAGCAGTACTTC | CASSAEGTAYYEQYF
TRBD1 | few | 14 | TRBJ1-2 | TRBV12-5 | TGTGCTAGTGGTTTGTTACAGGGGACAGGTGGCTACACCTTC | CASGLLQGTGGYTF
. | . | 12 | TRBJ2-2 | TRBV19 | TGTGCCAGTATCCAGGGTGCCGGGGAGCTGTTTTTT | CASIQGAGELFF
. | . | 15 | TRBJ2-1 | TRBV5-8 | TGTGCCAGCAGCTTAGACAGGAGCTCCTACAATGAGCAGTTCTTC | CASSLDRSSYNEQFF
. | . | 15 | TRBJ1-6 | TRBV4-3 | TGCGCCAGCAGCCAAGATTCCCAGGGCGTATCACCCCTCCACTTT | CASSQDSQGVSPLHF
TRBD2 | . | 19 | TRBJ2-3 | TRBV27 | TGTGCCAGCAGTTTAGACACTAGCGGGGGGGCGAGAGGGCCAGATACGCAGTATTTT | CASSLDTSGGARGPDTQYF
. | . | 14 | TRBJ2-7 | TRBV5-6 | TGTGCCAGCAGCTTGGAAACAGCCTCCTACGAGCAGTACTTC | CASSLETASYEQYF
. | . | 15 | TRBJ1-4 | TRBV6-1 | TGTGCCAGCAGTGAATTGCAGGGCCCTAATGAAAAACTGTTTTTT | CASSELQGPNEKLFF
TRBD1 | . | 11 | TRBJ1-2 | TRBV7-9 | TGTGCCAGCGGGAGGACAGGGAGCTACACCTTC | CASGRTGSYTF
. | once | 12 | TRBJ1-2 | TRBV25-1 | TGTGCCAGCAGATCGGGATTAAGGGGCTACACCTTC | CASRSGLRGYTF
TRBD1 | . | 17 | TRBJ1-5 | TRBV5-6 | TGTGCCAGCAGCAAAGGACAGGGGGCAAATAGCAATCAGCCCCAGCATTTT | CASSKGQGANSNQPQHF
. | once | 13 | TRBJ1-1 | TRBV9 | TGTGCCAGCAGCGTAAGGGGGACCACTGAAGCTTTCTTT | CASSVRGTTEAFF